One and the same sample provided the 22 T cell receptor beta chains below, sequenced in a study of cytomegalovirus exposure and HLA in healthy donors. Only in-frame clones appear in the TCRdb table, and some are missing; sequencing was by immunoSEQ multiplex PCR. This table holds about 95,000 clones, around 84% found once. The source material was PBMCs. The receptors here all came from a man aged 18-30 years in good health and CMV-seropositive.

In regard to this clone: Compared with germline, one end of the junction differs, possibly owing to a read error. The CDR3, as DNA: TGCGCCAGCACCCAAGGCATGGGGGGAGGCTCTGGAAACACCATATATTTT. Its translation is CASTQGMGGGSGNTIYF. This chain joins TRBV4-1 and TRBJ1-3; D possibly corresponds to TRBD1 (5 bases). Germline CDR1 is MGHRA and CDR2 is YSYEKL. This CDR3 contains 17 residues.

DNA for the CDR3: TGTGCCAGCAGCGTTGAGGGCCCTTTGAACACTGAAGCTTTCTTT. Its protein is CASSVEGPLNTEAFF. The J gene is TRBJ1-1, the V gene TRBV9; no reliable D call. The V gene's germline CDR1 is SGDLS and CDR2 YYNGEE. The CDR3 sequence is 15 residues long. The V end was cut by 2 bases, the J end by 0 bases, with 11 bases between.

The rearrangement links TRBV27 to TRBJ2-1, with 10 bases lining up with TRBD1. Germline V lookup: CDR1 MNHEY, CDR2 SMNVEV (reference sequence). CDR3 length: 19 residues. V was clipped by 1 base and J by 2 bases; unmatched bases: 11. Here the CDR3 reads CASSLFGQGGSVAYNEQFF. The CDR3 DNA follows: TGTGCCAGCAGTTTATTTGGACAGGGGGGGAGTGTAGCCTACAATGAGCAGTTCTTC.

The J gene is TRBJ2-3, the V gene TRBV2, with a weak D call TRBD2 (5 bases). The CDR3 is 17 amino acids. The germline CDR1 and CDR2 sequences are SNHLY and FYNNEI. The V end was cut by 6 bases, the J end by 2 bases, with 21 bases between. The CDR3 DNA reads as TGTGCCAGCAGCTCGGCGGGCGGAGTAGCTCCCACAGATACGCAGTATTTT. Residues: CASSSAGGVAPTDTQYF.

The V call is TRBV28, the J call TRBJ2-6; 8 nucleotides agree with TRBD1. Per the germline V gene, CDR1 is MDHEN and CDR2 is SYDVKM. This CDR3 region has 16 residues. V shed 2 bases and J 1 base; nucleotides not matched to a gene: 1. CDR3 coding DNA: TGTGCCAGCAGTTTACAGGGGGCTTCTGGGGCCAACGTCCTGACTTTC. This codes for CASSLQGASGANVLTF.

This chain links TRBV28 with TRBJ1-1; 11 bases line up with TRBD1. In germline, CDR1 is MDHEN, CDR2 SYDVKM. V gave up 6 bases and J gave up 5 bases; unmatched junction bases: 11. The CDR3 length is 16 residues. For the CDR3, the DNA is TGTGCCAGCAGCACCGGGACAGGGGGTTTCCAAACTGAAGCTTTCTTT. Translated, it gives CASSTGTGGFQTEAFF.

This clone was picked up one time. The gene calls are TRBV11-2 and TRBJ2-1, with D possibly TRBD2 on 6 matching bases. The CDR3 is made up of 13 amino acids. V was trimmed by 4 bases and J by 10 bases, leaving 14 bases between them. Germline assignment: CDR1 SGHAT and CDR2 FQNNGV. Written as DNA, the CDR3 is TGTGCCAGCAGCTCTGGACTATTTTACGAGCAGTTCTTC. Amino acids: CASSSGLFYEQFF. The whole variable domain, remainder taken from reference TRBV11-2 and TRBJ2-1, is EAGVAQSPRYKIIEKRQSVAFWCNPISGHATLYWYQQILGQGPKLLIQFQNNGVVDDSQLPKDRFSAERLKGVDSTLKIQPAKLEDSAVYLCASSSGLFYEQFFGPGTRLTVL.

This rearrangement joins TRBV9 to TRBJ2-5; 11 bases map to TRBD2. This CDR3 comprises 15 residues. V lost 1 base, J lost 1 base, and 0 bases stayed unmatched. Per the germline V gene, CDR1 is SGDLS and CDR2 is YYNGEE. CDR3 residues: CASSVLAGGQETQYF. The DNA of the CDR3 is TGTGCCAGCAGCGTACTAGCGGGAGGCCAAGAGACCCAGTACTTC.

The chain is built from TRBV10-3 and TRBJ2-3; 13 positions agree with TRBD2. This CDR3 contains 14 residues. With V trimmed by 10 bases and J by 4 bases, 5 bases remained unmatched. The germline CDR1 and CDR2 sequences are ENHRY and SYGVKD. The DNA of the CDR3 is TGTGCCACGAAACTAGCGGGAGGGTCAGATACGCAGTATTTT. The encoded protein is CATKLAGGSDTQYF.

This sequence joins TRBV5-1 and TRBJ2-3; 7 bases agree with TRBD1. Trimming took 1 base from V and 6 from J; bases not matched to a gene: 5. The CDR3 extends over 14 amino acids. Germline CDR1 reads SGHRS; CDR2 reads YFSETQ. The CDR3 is CASSLLRGQDTQYF. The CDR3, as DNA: TGCGCCAGCAGCTTGCTGAGGGGGCAGGATACGCAGTATTTT.

The chain's CDR3 is CASSEQTGSMANTF. The CDR3 DNA is TGTGCCAGCAGCGAACAGACAGGGAGTATGGCTAACACCTTC. V gene TRBV28 combines with J gene TRBJ1-2; 7 bases match TRBD1. V gave up 6 bases and J gave up 12 bases; unmatched junction bases: 16. Germline CDR1 and CDR2: MDHEN and SYDVKM. The CDR3 extends over 14 amino acids.

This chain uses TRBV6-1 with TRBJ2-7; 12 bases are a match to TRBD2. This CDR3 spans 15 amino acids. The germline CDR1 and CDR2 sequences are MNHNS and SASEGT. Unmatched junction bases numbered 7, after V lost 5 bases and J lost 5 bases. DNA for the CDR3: TGTGCCAGCAGTCCAAGACTAGCGGGAGTGGACGAGCAGTACGTC. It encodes CASSPRLAGVDEQYV.

This CDR3 is CASSVAPSGGGPSSGNTIYF. The CDR3 DNA is TGTGCCAGCAGCGTAGCCCCAAGCGGGGGGGGCCCTAGCTCTGGAAACACCATATATTTT. The chain carries TRBV9 and TRBJ1-3, with D possibly being TRBD1 (6 bases). The ends were cut back, 0 bases at V and 0 bases at J, with 22 bases in the middle. This CDR3 is built from 20 residues. Germline V gives CDR1 SGDLS, CDR2 YYNGEE.

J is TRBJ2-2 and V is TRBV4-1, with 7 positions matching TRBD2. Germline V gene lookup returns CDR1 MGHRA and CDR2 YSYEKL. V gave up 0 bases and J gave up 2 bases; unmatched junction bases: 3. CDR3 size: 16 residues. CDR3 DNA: TGCGCCAGCAGCCAAGAAGCGGGGACTAACACCGGGGAGCTGTTTTTT. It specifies CASSQEAGTNTGELFF.

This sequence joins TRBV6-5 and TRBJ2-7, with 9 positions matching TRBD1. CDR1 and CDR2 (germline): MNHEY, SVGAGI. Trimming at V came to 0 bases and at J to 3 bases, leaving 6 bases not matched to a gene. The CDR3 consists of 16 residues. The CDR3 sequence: CASSYSTLDRGYEQYF. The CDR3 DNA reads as TGTGCCAGCAGTTACTCAACTTTGGACAGGGGCTACGAGCAGTACTTC.

CDR3 coding DNA: TGTGCCAGCAGCTTCTCGAGGACTAGCACAGATACGCAGTATTTT. This translates into CASSFSRTSTDTQYF. This chain connects TRBV7-3 to TRBJ2-3; D is possibly TRBD2 (5 bases). CDR3 size: 15 residues. In germline, CDR1 is SGHTA, CDR2 FQGTGA. Trimming pared 3 bases from V and 0 bases from J, leaving 10 bases between.

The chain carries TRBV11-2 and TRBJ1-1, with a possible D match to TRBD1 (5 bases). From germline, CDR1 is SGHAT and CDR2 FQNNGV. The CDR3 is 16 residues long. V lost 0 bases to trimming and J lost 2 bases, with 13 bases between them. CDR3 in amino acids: CASSLEAGIGNTEAFF. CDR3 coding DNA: TGTGCCAGCAGCTTAGAAGCAGGGATAGGTAACACTGAAGCTTTCTTT.

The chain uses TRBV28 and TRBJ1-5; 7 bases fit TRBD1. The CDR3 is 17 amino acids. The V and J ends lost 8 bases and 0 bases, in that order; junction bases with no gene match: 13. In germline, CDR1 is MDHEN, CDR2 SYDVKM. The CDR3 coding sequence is TGTGCCAGCGGGGAAGGGACAGCTTTGTATAGCAATCAGCCCCAGCATTTT. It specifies CASGEGTALYSNQPQHF.

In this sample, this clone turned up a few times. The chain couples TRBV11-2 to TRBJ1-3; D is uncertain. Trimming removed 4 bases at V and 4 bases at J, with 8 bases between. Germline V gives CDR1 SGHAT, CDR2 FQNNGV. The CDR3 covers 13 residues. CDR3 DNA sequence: TGTGCCAGCAGCTCGACTGGAGGAAACACCATATATTTT. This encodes CASSSTGGNTIYF.

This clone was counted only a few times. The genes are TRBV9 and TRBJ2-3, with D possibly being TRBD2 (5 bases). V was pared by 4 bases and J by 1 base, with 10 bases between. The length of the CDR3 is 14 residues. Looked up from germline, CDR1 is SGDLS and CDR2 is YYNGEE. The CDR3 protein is CASSSRTGTDTQYF. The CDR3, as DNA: TGTGCCAGCAGCTCACGGACTGGCACAGATACGCAGTATTTT.

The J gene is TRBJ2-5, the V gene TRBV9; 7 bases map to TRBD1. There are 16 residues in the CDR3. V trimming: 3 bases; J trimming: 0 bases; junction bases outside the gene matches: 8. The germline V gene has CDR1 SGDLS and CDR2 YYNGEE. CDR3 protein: CASSGRAGTDQETQYF. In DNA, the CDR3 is TGTGCCAGCAGCGGTAGGGCCGGGACAGACCAAGAGACCCAGTACTTC.

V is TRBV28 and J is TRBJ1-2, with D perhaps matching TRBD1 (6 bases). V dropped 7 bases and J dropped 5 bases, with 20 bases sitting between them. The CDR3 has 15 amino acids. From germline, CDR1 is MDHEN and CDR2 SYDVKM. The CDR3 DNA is TGTGCCAGCACCGACTGGACGGCAGGGGATTATGGCTACACCTTC. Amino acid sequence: CASTDWTAGDYGYTF.